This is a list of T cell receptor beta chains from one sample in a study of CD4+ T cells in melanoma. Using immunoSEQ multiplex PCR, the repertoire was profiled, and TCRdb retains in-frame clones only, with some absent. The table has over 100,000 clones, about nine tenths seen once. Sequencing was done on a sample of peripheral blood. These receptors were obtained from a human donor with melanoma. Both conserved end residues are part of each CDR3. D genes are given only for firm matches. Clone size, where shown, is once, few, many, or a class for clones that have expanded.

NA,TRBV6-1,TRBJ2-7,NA,CASSFRSSYEQYF,TGTGCCAGCAGTTTCCGCTCTTCCTACGAGCAGTACTTC
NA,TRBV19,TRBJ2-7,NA,CASSNSPLVNEQYF,TGTGCCAGTAGTAACAGCCCGCTGGTCAACGAGCAGTACTTC
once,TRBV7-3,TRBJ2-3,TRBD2,CASSQTSGMPDTQYF,TGTGCCAGCAGTCAGACTAGCGGGATGCCAGATACGCAGTATTTT
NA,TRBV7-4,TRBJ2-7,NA,CASRSGEGWSLRGAYEQYF,TGTGCCAGCAGGTCCGGGGAAGGGTGGTCTTTACGGGGAGCCTACGAGCAGTACTTC
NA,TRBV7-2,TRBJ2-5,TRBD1,CASSFNRGQETQYF,TGTGCCAGCAGCTTCAACAGGGGACAGGAGACCCAGTACTTC
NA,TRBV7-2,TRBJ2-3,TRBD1,CASSLEHGQGNWVPQYF,TGTGCCAGCAGCCTCGAGCACGGACAGGGCAACTGGGTGCCGCAGTATTTT
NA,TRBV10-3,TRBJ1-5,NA,CAISESTQSPNQPQHF,TGTGCCATCAGTGAGTCGACACAGAGCCCCAATCAGCCCCAGCATTTT
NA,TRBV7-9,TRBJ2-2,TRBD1,CASSFLPGGDPTGELFF,TGTGCCAGCAGCTTTCTTCCAGGGGGAGACCCCACCGGGGAGCTGTTTTTT
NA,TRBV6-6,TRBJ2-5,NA,CASSLRRQETQYF,TGTGCCAGCAGTTTAAGACGGCAAGAGACCCAGTACTTC
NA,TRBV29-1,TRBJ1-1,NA,CSVEYRREGTEAFF,TGCAGCGTTGAATATCGCAGGGAAGGAACTGAAGCTTTCTTT
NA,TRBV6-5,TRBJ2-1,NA,CASSYSSGYNEQFF,TGTGCCAGCAGTTACTCTAGCGGATACAATGAGCAGTTCTTC
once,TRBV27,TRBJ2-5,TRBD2,CASSLSGTSGKQETQYF,TGTGCCAGCAGTTTATCGGGGACTAGCGGGAAACAAGAGACCCAGTACTTC
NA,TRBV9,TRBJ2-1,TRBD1,CASSVGGDRVYNEQFF,TGTGCCAGCAGCGTAGGGGGGGACAGGGTCTACAATGAGCAGTTCTTC
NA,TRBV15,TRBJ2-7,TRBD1,CATSRDLRGQNEQYF,TGTGCCACCAGCAGAGATCTAAGGGGGCAGAACGAGCAGTACTTC
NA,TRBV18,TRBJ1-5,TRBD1,CASSPGPTGNSNQPQHF,TGTGCCAGCTCACCGGGTCCGACAGGGAATAGCAATCAGCCCCAGCATTTT
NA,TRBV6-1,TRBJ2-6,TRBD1,CASSERQGWTGANVLTF,TGTGCCAGCAGTGAAAGACAGGGGTGGACCGGGGCCAACGTCCTGACTTTC
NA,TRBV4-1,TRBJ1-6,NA,CASSQDSRVSSYNSPLHF,TGCGCCAGCAGCCAAGATAGTAGGGTGAGCTCCTATAATTCACCCCTCCACTTT
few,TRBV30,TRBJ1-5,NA,CAWNNPGNQPQHF,TGTGCCTGGAATAATCCCGGGAATCAGCCCCAGCATTTT
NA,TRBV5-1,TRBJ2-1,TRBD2,CASSLWTSGGTYNEQFF,TGCGCCAGCAGCCTCTGGACTAGCGGGGGAACGTACAATGAGCAGTTCTTC
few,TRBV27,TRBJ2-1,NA,CASRSSRVEQFF,TGTGCCAGCCGTTCTAGTCGAGTTGAGCAGTTCTTC
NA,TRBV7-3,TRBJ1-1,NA,CATRLQGGTEAFF,TGTGCCACCCGACTCCAAGGTGGGACTGAAGCTTTCTTT
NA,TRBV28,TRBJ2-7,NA,CASSLSPSRTARFLTAIYEQYF,TGTGCCAGCAGTTTATCCCCCAGTCGAACTGCCCGGTTCCTAACGGCGATCTACGAGCAGTACTTC
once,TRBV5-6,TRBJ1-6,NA,CASSVTGNSPLHF,TGTGCCAGCAGCGTAACAGGGAATTCACCCCTCCACTTT
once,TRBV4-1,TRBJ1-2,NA,CASSQGDGNSYGYTF,TGCGCCAGCAGCCAAGGGGACGGAAACTCCTATGGCTACACCTTC
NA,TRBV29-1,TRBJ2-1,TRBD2,CSVATSGGAGSEQFF,TGCAGCGTTGCGACTAGCGGGGGGGCCGGTAGTGAGCAGTTCTTC
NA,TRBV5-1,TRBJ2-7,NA,CASSFSGVSYEQYF,TGCGCCAGCAGCTTCTCGGGCGTTTCCTACGAGCAGTACTTC